This T cell receptor (beta chain) was sequenced in a study of blood T cell repertoires in COVID-19. Study at large: Donors in the United States, Italy and Spain gave samples during acute or convalescent COVID-19. PBMCs, B-cell-depleted T cells, or T cells provided the cDNA or gDNA that made up the material.

Germline CDR1 reads LNHDA; CDR2 reads SQIVND (reference sequence). This CDR3 is built from 15 residues. Trimming at V came to 4 bases and at J to 4 bases, leaving 7 bases not matched to a gene. Authors' data handling: Amplification with reference gene primers provided the estimates of nucleated cell counts. The table came from immunoSEQ multiplex PCR; TCRdb's copy has only in-frame clones and leaves some out. V, J and clone size were drawn from that table, and D and trimming were deduced from the DNA. The table shows roughly 190,000 clones, with about 88% occurring only once. The sequence came from a woman aged 40 to 50 who had recovered from COVID-19. Material for sequencing was peripheral blood. The rearrangement joins TRBV19 to TRBJ1-1; 9 bases agree with TRBD1. The CDR3 protein is CASSSNRGRITEAFF. CDR3 in DNA: TGTGCCAGTAGTAGCAACAGGGGGCGCATCACTGAAGCTTTCTTT. Using reference TRBV19 and TRBJ1-1 for the parts outside the CDR3, the full variable domain is DGGITQSPKYLFRKEGQNVTLSCEQNLNHDAMYWYRQDPGQGLRLIYYSQIVNDFQKGDIAEGYSVSREKKESFPLTVTSAQKNPTAFYLCASSSNRGRITEAFFGQGTRLTVV.